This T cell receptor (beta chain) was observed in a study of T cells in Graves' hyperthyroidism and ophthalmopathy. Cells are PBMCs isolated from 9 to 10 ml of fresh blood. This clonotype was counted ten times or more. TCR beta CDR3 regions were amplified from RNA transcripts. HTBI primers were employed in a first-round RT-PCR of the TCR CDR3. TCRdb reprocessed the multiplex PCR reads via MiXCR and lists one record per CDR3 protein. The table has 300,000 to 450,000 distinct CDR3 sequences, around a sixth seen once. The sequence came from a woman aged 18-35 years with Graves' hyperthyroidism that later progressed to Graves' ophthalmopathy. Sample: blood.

The CDR3 DNA follows: TGTGCCAGCAGCTCCCGATGGGACGAGCAGTACTTC. It specifies CASSSRWDEQYF. The chain carries TRBV6-2 or TRBV6-3 and TRBJ2-7; D is unresolved. Germline V gene sequence: CDR1 MNHEY, CDR2 SVGEGT. This CDR3 comprises 12 residues. The V gene lost 6 bases and the J gene lost 5 bases, with 11 bases spanning the gap.